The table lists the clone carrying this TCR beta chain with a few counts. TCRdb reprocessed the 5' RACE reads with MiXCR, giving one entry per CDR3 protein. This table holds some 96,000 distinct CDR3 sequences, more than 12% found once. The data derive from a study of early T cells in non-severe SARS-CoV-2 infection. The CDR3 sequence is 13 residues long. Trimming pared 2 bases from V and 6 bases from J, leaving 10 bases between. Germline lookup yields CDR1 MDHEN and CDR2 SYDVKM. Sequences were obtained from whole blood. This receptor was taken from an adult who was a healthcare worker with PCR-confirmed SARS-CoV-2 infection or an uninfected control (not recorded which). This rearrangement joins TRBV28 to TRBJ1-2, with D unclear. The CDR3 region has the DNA TGTGCCAGCAGTTTAGGATTGAACAATGGCTACACCTTC. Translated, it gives CASSLGLNNGYTF.